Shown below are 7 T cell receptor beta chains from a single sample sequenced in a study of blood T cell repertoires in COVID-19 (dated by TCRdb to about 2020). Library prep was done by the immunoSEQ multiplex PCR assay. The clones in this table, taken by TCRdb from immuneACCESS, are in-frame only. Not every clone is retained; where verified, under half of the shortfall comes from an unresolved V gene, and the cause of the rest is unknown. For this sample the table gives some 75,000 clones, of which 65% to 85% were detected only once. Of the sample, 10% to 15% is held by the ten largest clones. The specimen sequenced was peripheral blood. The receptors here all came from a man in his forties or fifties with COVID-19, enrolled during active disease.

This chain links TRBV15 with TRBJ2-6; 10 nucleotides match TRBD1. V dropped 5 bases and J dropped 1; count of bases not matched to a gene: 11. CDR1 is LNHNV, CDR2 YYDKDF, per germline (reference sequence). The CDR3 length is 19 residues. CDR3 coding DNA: TGTGCCACCAGCGACGGTTGGGACAGGGGCCGGTCTGGGGCCAACGTCCTGACTTTC. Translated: CATSDGWDRGRSGANVLTF. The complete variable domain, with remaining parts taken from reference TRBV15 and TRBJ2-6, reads DAMVIQNPRYQVTQFGKPVTLSCSQTLNHNVMYWYQQKSSQAPKLLFHYYDKDFNNEADTPDNFQSRRPNTSFCFLDIRSPGLGDTAMYLCATSDGWDRGRSGANVLTFGAGSRLTVL.

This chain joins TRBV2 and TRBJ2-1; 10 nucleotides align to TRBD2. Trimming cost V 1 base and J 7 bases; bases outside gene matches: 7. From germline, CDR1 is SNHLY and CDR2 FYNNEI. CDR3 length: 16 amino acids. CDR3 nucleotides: TGTGCCAGCAGTGAAGGTCAGCGGGAGGGAGGGAATGAGCAGTTCTTC. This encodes CASSEGQREGGNEQFF.

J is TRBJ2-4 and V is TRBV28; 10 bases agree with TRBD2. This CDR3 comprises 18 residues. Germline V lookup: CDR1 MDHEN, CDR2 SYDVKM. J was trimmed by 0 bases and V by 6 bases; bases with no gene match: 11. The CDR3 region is CASRRAGGTQIAKNIQYF. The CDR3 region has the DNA TGTGCCAGCAGGCGAGCGGGAGGGACCCAAATAGCCAAAAACATTCAGTACTTC.

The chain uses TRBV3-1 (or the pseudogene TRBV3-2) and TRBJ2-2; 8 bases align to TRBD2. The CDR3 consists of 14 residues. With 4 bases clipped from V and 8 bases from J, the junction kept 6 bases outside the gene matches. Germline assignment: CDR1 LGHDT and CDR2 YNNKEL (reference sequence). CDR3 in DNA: TGTGCCAGCAGCCCACCGGGAGGGAGTGGGGAGCTGTTTTTT. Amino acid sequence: CASSPPGGSGELFF.

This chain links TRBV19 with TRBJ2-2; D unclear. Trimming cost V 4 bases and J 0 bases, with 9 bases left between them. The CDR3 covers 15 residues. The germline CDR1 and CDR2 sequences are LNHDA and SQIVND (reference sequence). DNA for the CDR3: TGTGCCAGTAGTAGAAACAGAGCGAACACCGGGGAGCTGTTTTTT. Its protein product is CASSRNRANTGELFF. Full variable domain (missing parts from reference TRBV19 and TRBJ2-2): DGGITQSPKYLFRKEGQNVTLSCEQNLNHDAMYWYRQDPGQGLRLIYYSQIVNDFQKGDIAEGYSVSREKKESFPLTVTSAQKNPTAFYLCASSRNRANTGELFFGEGSRLTVL.

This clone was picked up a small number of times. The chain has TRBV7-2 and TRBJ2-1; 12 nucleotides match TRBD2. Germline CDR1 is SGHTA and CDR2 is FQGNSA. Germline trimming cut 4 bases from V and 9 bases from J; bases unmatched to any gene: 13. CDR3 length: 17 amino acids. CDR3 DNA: TGTGCCAGCAGCTCCCTAGCGGGAGGGGTTCAGGACCTTGAGCAGTTCTTC. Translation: CASSSLAGGVQDLEQFF.

This chain's CDR3 is CATSDPPSSGRSTDTQYF. The DNA of the CDR3 is TGTGCCACCAGTGATCCCCCATCTAGCGGGAGAAGTACAGATACGCAGTATTTT. This chain joins TRBV24-1 and TRBJ2-3, with 10 bases that match TRBD2. Germline CDR1 and CDR2: KGHDR and SFDVKD. With 3 bases clipped from V and 3 bases from J, the junction kept 11 bases outside the gene matches. The CDR3 totals 18 residues.